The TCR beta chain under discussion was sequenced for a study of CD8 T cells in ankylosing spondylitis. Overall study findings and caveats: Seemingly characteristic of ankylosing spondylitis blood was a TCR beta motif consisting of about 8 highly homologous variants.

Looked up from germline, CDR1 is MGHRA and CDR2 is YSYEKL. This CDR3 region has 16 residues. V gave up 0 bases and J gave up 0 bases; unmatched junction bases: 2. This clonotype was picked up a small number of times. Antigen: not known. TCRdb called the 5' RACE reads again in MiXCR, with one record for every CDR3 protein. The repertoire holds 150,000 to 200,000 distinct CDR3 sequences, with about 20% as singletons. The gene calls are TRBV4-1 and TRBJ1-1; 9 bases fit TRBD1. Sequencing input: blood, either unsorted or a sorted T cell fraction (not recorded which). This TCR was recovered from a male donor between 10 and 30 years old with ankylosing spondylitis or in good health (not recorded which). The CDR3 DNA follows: TGCGCCAGCAGCCAAGAGTACAGGGGGCTGAACACTGAAGCTTTCTTT. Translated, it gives CASSQEYRGLNTEAFF.